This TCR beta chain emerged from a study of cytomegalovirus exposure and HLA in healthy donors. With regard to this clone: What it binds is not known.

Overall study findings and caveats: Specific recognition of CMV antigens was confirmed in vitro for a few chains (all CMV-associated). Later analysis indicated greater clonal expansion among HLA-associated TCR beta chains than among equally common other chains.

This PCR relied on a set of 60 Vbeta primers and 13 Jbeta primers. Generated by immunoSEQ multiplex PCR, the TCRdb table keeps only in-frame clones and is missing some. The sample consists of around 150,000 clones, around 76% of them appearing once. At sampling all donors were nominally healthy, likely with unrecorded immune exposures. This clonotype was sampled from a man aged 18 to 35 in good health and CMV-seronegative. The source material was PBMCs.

Here the CDR3 reads CATSRDPIRAVNTEAFF. CDR3 nucleotides: TGTGCCACCAGCAGAGACCCCATCAGGGCCGTGAACACTGAAGCTTTCTTT. V usage is TRBV15 and J usage is TRBJ1-1, with D perhaps matching TRBD1 (5 bases). Trimming stripped 0 bases from V and 0 bases from J, with 14 bases between. The CDR3 length is 17 residues. Germline V gene lookup returns CDR1 LNHNV and CDR2 YYDKDF (reference sequence). The whole variable domain, remainder taken from reference TRBV15 and TRBJ1-1, is DAMVIQNPRYQVTQFGKPVTLSCSQTLNHNVMYWYQQKSSQAPKLLFHYYDKDFNNEADTPDNFQSRRPNTSFCFLDIRSPGLGDTAMYLCATSRDPIRAVNTEAFFGQGTRLTVV.